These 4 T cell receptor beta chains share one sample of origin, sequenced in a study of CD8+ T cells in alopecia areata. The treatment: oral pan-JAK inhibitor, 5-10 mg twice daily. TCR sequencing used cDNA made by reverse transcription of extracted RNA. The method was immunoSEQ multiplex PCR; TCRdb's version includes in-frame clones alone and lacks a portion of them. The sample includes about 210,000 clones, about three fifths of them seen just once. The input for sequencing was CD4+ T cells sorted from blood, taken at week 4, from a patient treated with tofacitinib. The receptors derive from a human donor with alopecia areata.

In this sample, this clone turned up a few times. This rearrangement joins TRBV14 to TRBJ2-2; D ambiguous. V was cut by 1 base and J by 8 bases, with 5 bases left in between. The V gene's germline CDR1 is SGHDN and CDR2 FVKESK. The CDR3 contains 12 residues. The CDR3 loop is CASSQAQGELFF. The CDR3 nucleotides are TGTGCCAGCAGCCAAGCGCAGGGGGAGCTGTTTTTT. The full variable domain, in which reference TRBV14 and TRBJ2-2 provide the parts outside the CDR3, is EAGVTQFPSHSVIEKGQTVTLRCDPISGHDNLYWYRRVMGKEIKFLLHFVKESKQDESGMPNNRFLAERTGGTYSTLKVQPAELEDSGVYFCASSQAQGELFFGEGSRLTVL.

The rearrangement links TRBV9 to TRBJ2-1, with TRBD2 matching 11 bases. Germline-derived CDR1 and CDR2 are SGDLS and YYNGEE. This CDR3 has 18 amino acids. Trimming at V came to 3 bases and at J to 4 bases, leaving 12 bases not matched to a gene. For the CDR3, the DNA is TGTGCCAGCAGCGAGGGGGGCCTCGGGACTAGCGGATACAATGAGCAGTTCTTC. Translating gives CASSEGGLGTSGYNEQFF.

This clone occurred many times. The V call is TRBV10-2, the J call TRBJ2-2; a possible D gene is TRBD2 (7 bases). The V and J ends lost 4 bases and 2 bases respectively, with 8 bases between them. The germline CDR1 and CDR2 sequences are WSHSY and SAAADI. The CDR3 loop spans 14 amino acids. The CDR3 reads CASSGGGNTGELFF. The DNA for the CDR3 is TGCGCCAGCAGTGGGGGGGGCAACACCGGGGAGCTGTTTTTT.

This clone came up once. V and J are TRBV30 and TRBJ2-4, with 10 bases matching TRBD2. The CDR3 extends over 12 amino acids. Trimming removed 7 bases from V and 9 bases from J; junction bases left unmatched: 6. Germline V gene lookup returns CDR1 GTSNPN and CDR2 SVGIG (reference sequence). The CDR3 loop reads CAYQRGGSIQYF. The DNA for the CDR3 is TGTGCCTACCAGCGGGGGGGAAGCATTCAGTACTTC.